This T cell receptor (beta chain) was captured by sequencing in a study of cytomegalovirus exposure and HLA in healthy donors. Findings of the study overall: CMV serostatus was the sole immune exposure information available. When analyzed later, a missense DCLRE1C variant was found to be linked to TCR beta V- and J-gene trimming. Using the classifier, cytomegalovirus status was reportedly diagnosed with high specificity and sensitivity.

CDR1 is SGHTA, CDR2 FQGNSA, per germline. The CDR3 runs to 15 residues. The V gene lost 3 bases and the J gene lost 0 bases, with 9 bases spanning the gap. This clone was seen more than once but under ten times. Antigen unknown. Other DNA sequences from this sample encode an identical CDR3 as well. PCR employed 60 Vbeta and 13 Jbeta primers. This table comes from immunoSEQ multiplex PCR, and its TCRdb copy is limited to in-frame clones, with some not included. Of 100,000 to 120,000 clones in the sample, around 15% were seen once. The chain combines TRBV7-2 with TRBJ1-3; the D is unclear. The sequencing input was PBMCs. The TCR comes from a female donor in good health and CMV-seronegative. In DNA form, the CDR3 reads TGTGCCAGCAGCTTGGGAGTTCGCTCTGGAAACACCATATATTTT. This encodes CASSLGVRSGNTIYF.